This entry lists 4 T cell receptor beta chains sequenced from one sample in a study of blood T cells in healthy people across ages. With a J-beta primer mix and a sample-barcoded 5' primer, a second PCR ran about 7 to 12 cycles. TCRdb independently ran MiXCR on the 5' RACE reads; one entry per CDR3 protein. The profile shows about 720,000 distinct CDR3 sequences, 20% to 25% of them singletons. The sample was blood. The receptor set was obtained from a man between 65 and 85 years old in good health.

This clonotype was detected a few times. A much larger clone is a single base away; this may be a read error. The chain has TRBV4-2 and TRBJ2-7, with TRBD2 matching 7 bases. CDR3 length: 17 residues. V gave up 0 bases and J gave up 5 bases; unmatched junction bases: 13. CDR1 and CDR2 (germline): LGHNA, YNFKEQ. The CDR3 sequence: CASSQDGGAGIPHEQYF. CDR3 bases: TGTGCCAGCAGCCAAGATGGGGGAGCGGGGATCCCCCACGAGCAGTACTTC.

This clonotype was seen a handful of times. This rearrangement joins TRBV6-1 to TRBJ1-1; D unclear. CDR3 length equals 16 residues. Germline CDR1 and CDR2: MNHNS and SASEGT. The germline V and J ends were trimmed by 6 bases and 1 base, with 18 bases remaining between them. The DNA for the CDR3 is TGTGCCAGCAGCCAAAATAAGGTGGATTGGAACACTGAAGCTTTCTTT. It translates to CASSQNKVDWNTEAFF.

This clonotype has just a few counts. In DNA, the CDR3 is TGTGCCAGCAGTTCGAACAGCCTGGGCTATGGCTACACCTTC. It encodes CASSSNSLGYGYTF. The chain uses TRBV27 and TRBJ1-2; D is undetermined. The CDR3 extends over 14 amino acids. The V end lost 4 bases, the J end lost 4 bases, and 13 bases lay between the germline ends. Germline V gene lookup returns CDR1 MNHEY and CDR2 SMNVEV (reference sequence).

The chain carries TRBV25-1 and TRBJ2-1, with 9 bases fitting TRBD2. This CDR3 has 13 amino acids. Unmatched junction bases numbered 4, after V lost 6 bases and J lost 7 bases. Germline CDR1 reads MGHDK; CDR2 reads SYGVNS. This CDR3 is CASRREGRNEQFF. Here the CDR3 DNA reads TGTGCCAGCAGGCGGGAGGGCCGGAATGAGCAGTTCTTC.